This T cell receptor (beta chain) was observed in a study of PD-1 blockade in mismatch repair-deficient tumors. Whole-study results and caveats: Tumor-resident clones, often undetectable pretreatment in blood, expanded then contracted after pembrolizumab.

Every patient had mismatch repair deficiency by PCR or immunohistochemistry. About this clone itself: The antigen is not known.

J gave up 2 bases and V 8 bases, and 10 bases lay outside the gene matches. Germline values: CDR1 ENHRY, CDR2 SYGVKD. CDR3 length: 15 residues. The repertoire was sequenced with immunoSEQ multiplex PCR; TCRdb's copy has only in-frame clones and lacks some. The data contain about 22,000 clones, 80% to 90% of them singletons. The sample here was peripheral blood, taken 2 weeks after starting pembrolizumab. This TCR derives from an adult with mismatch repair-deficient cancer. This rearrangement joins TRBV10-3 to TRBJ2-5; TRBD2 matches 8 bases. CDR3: CAIARAAGGQETQYF. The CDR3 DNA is TGTGCCATCGCGAGGGCGGCGGGGGGACAAGAGACCCAGTACTTC.